The 32 T cell receptor beta chains reported below all come from one sample, sequenced in a study of cytomegalovirus exposure and HLA in healthy donors. The study ran its PCR with 60 Vbeta and 13 Jbeta primers. Libraries were prepared by immunoSEQ multiplex PCR; TCRdb keeps only in-frame clonotypes and omits some of them. Of about 200,000 clones listed, about 80% are singletons. Sequencing input: PBMCs. These receptors came from a woman in her forties in good health and CMV-seronegative.

This chain connects TRBV7-9 to TRBJ2-5; TRBD2 aligns across 8 bases. Germline CDR1 is SEHNR and CDR2 is FQNEAQ (reference sequence). With V trimmed by 3 bases and J by 4 bases, 1 base remained unmatched. The CDR3 sequence is 13 residues long. CDR3 amino acids: CASSFSGRETQYF. In DNA form, the CDR3 reads TGTGCCAGCAGCTTCAGCGGGAGAGAGACCCAGTACTTC.

Here the CDR3 DNA reads TGTGCCAGAAGCTCGAACAGGGTATCAGGAAACACCATATATTTT. Translated, it gives CARSSNRVSGNTIYF. The rearrangement uses TRBV5-3 and TRBJ1-3; possibly TRBD1 for D (6 bases). TRBV5-3 carries the ORF label, with uncertain function. CDR3 length equals 15 residues. V was trimmed by 3 bases and J by 4 bases, leaving 14 bases between them.

About this clone: Within the sample, other DNA sequences also encode this same CDR3. The J gene is TRBJ1-1, the V gene TRBV20-1; D may be TRBD1 (5 bases). This CDR3 has 11 residues. The germline V gene has CDR1 DFQATT and CDR2 SNEGSKA (reference sequence). Trimming removed 3 bases at V and 7 bases at J, with 9 bases between. CDR3 protein: CSARGPVEAFF. Here the CDR3 DNA reads TGCAGTGCTAGGGGGCCAGTTGAAGCTTTCTTT.

To note about this clone: At one end the junction does not follow the germline gene, possibly because of a read error. The chain uses TRBV5-1 and TRBJ2-2; D call uncertain. The length of the CDR3 is 14 residues. Germline V lookup: CDR1 SGHRS, CDR2 YFSETQ. The CDR3 loop is CASSLAANIGELFF. The CDR3 region has the DNA TGCGCCAGCAGCTTGGCCGCCAACATCGGGGAGCTGTTTTTT.

This rearrangement joins TRBV7-2 to TRBJ2-1; D not resolved. V lost 5 bases to trimming and J lost 10 bases, with 9 bases between them. The germline V gene encodes CDR1 SGHTA and CDR2 FQGNSA. This CDR3 spans 11 amino acids. CDR3 loop: CASSTSLEQFF. The CDR3 DNA reads TGTGCCAGCAGCACCAGTTTAGAGCAGTTCTTC.

The genes are TRBV7-2 and TRBJ1-1, with TRBD1 matching over 9 bases. CDR1 is SGHTA and CDR2 is FQGNSA in the germline V gene. The junction had 4 bases not matched to a gene; V was cut back by 1 base and J by 7 bases. CDR3 size: 14 residues. The CDR3 DNA reads as TGTGCCAGCAGCTTAGACAGGGGGCGAGATGAAGCTTTCTTT. Translating gives CASSLDRGRDEAFF. Using reference TRBV7-2 and TRBJ1-1 for the parts outside the CDR3, the full variable domain is GAGVSQSPSNKVTEKGKDVELRCDPISGHTALYWYRQSLGQGLEFLIYFQGNSAPDKSGLPSDRFSAERTGGSVSTLTIQRTQQEDSAVYLCASSLDRGRDEAFFGQGTRLTVV.

This clone showed up just once. The V gene is TRBV19, the J gene TRBJ1-4; tentative D call: TRBD1 (5 bases). V lost 4 bases and J lost 4, with 19 bases in between. The germline V gene encodes CDR1 LNHDA and CDR2 SQIVND (reference sequence). The CDR3 is 17 residues long. This CDR3 reads CASSSIMPGWSNEKLFF. The CDR3 DNA reads as TGTGCCAGTAGTAGCATAATGCCAGGGTGGAGTAATGAAAAACTGTTTTTT.

The chain carries TRBV2 and TRBJ1-3; D is unresolved. The CDR3 has 14 residues. Trimming stripped 5 bases from V and 0 bases from J, with 8 bases between. The germline V gene has CDR1 SNHLY and CDR2 FYNNEI. CDR3 in amino acids: CASSITYSGNTIYF. The DNA of the CDR3 is TGTGCCAGCAGTATCACCTACTCTGGAAACACCATATATTTT.

The chain recombines TRBV19 with TRBJ1-1, with D tentatively TRBD1 (6 bases). V lost 4 bases to trimming and J lost 1 base, with 13 bases between them. Germline CDR1 is LNHDA and CDR2 is SQIVND (reference sequence). This CDR3 is built from 15 residues. Here the CDR3 DNA reads TGTGCCAGTAGTAAGCGGGACACCCCGAACACTGAAGCTTTCTTT. Its protein is CASSKRDTPNTEAFF. The whole variable domain, remainder taken from reference TRBV19 and TRBJ1-1, is DGGITQSPKYLFRKEGQNVTLSCEQNLNHDAMYWYRQDPGQGLRLIYYSQIVNDFQKGDIAEGYSVSREKKESFPLTVTSAQKNPTAFYLCASSKRDTPNTEAFFGQGTRLTVV.

This chain links TRBV9 with TRBJ2-3; D gene uncertain. The CDR3 has 13 residues. The germline V gene encodes CDR1 SGDLS and CDR2 YYNGEE. Trimming took 0 bases from V and 3 from J, leaving 5 bases between them. The CDR3 nucleotides read TGTGCCAGCAGCGTAGGCGCGACAGATACGCAGTATTTT. As protein: CASSVGATDTQYF.

V usage is TRBV7-8 and J usage is TRBJ2-5; 10 nucleotides match TRBD1. This CDR3 has 16 residues. The germline gives CDR1 SGHVS, CDR2 FQNEAQ. J gave up 2 bases and V 5 bases, and 8 bases lay outside the gene matches. CDR3 nucleotide sequence: TGTGCCAGCAGCCCCCCGACAGGGGGCTTACAAGAGACCCAGTACTTC. This codes for CASSPPTGGLQETQYF.

In its sample, this clone was seen once. This chain joins TRBV4-3 and TRBJ2-5, with 7 bases that match TRBD1. Germline-derived CDR1 and CDR2 are LGHNA and YSLEER. This CDR3 is 18 amino acids long. V lost 0 bases, J lost 5 bases, and 15 bases stayed unmatched. CDR3 protein: CASSQDLWGIGGHETQYF. Written as DNA, the CDR3 is TGCGCCAGCAGCCAAGATCTGTGGGGCATAGGGGGCCATGAGACCCAGTACTTC.

This chain connects TRBV7-3 to TRBJ2-7; D possibly corresponds to TRBD2 (5 bases). V was pared by 0 bases and J by 5 bases, with 8 bases between. From germline, CDR1 is SGHTA and CDR2 FQGTGA. The CDR3 has 13 residues. The CDR3 sequence is CASSLTPGNEQYV. DNA of the CDR3: TGTGCCAGCAGCTTAACGCCCGGGAACGAGCAGTACGTC.

CDR3: CASSFRTGQNEQYF. DNA for the CDR3: TGTGCCAGCAGCTTCAGGACAGGGCAAAACGAGCAGTACTTC. The V gene is TRBV7-2, the J gene TRBJ2-7; 8 nucleotides agree with TRBD1. This CDR3 contains 14 residues. Germline values: CDR1 SGHTA, CDR2 FQGNSA. Trimming at V came to 3 bases and at J to 5 bases, leaving 6 bases not matched to a gene.

This chain joins TRBV9 and TRBJ2-1, with 7 bases identical to TRBD1. Germline values: CDR1 SGDLS, CDR2 YYNGEE. The CDR3 sequence is 14 residues long. V lost 6 bases, J lost 9 bases, and 12 bases stayed unmatched. This chain's CDR3 is CASTKQETGPEQFF. CDR3 bases: TGTGCCAGCACCAAGCAAGAGACAGGGCCTGAGCAGTTCTTC.

CDR3 nucleotide sequence: TGTGCCTGGAGTGGACAGGGTGGCACTGAAGCTTTCTTT. As protein: CAWSGQGGTEAFF. This rearrangement joins TRBV30 to TRBJ1-1; the match to TRBD1 covers 7 bases. CDR1 is GTSNPN and CDR2 is SVGIG in the germline V gene (reference sequence). After removal of 1 base from V and 4 bases from J, the junction contained 3 bases not matched to a gene. The CDR3 has 13 residues.

This chain connects TRBV19 to TRBJ1-4; D gene ambiguous. The CDR3 spans 15 residues. V was cut by 3 bases and J by 3 bases, with 11 bases left in between. CDR1 is LNHDA and CDR2 is SQIVND in the germline V gene (reference sequence). The CDR3 DNA follows: TGTGCCAGTAGTATGGTAGGAGGACCTAATGAAAAACTGTTTTTT. Amino acids: CASSMVGGPNEKLFF.

This clone was found once. The rearrangement joins TRBV5-1 to TRBJ2-7; 15 bases map to TRBD2. The V gene end was trimmed by 5 bases and the J gene end by 5 bases; junction bases not matched to a gene: 11. The CDR3 spans 17 residues. Germline-derived CDR1 and CDR2 are SGHRS and YFSETQ. For the CDR3, the DNA is TGCGCCAGCAGGAGGGAGGGACTAGCGGGAGGAAGGGACGAGCAGTACTTC. Translating it yields CASRREGLAGGRDEQYF.

The CDR3: CASSLTPYGYTF. The CDR3 bases are TGCGCCAGCAGCTTGACACCCTATGGCTACACCTTC. The rearrangement links TRBV5-1 to TRBJ1-2; D unresolved. The CDR3 contains 12 residues. Germline V gives CDR1 SGHRS, CDR2 YFSETQ. V lost 1 base and J 4 bases, leaving 5 bases between the germline ends.

Concerning this clone itself: The same CDR3 also results from other DNA sequences found in this sample. V is TRBV5-4 and J is TRBJ2-7; 8 bases map to TRBD2. J was trimmed by 3 bases and V by 3 bases; bases with no gene match: 2. The CDR3 covers 13 residues. Germline CDR1 SGHNT, CDR2 YYREEE (reference sequence). The CDR3 protein is CASSSGGLYEQYV. DNA of the CDR3: TGTGCCAGCAGCTCGGGGGGGCTCTACGAGCAGTACGTC.

The rearrangement joins TRBV4-1 to TRBJ1-5; 7 positions match TRBD1. V was pared by 3 bases and J by 5 bases, with 10 bases of the junction left unmatched. CDR3 length equals 16 residues. Germline V gene sequence: CDR1 MGHRA, CDR2 YSYEKL. The CDR3 region has the DNA TGCGCCAGCAGCCAGGGTAACAGGGGATTTTATCAGCCCCAGCATTTT. The encoded protein is CASSQGNRGFYQPQHF.

The chain links TRBV19 to TRBJ1-5, with D possibly matching TRBD1 (5 bases). The germline gives CDR1 LNHDA, CDR2 SQIVND (reference sequence). The CDR3 runs to 13 residues. Trimming took off 9 bases at V and 3 bases at J, with 12 bases between the two ends. CDR3 coding DNA: TGTGCCAGCACAGGACGGAACAATCAGCCCCAGCATTTT. Translating gives CASTGRNNQPQHF.

This chain connects TRBV27 to TRBJ2-3; D is undetermined. The germline gives CDR1 MNHEY, CDR2 SMNVEV (reference sequence). Deletions cut 5 bases from V and 1 base from J, with 7 bases between. This CDR3 has 13 residues. CDR3 in DNA: TGTGCCAGCAGTACTCAGGGCACAGATACGCAGTATTTT. This sequence encodes CASSTQGTDTQYF.

The V gene is TRBV5-1, the J gene TRBJ2-3; D is perhaps TRBD1 (6 bases). The CDR3 covers 14 residues. Germline values: CDR1 SGHRS, CDR2 YFSETQ. V lost 0 bases, J lost 1 base, and 6 bases lay in between. The CDR3 DNA reads as TGCGCCAGCAGCTTGGAGGGGGGCACAGATACGCAGTATTTT. This codes for CASSLEGGTDTQYF.

The chain links TRBV5-1 to TRBJ1-4; 10 nucleotides line up with TRBD1. CDR1 and CDR2 (germline): SGHRS, YFSETQ. CDR3 size: 15 residues. V lost 4 bases to trimming and J lost 5 bases; unmatched junction nucleotides: 5. This CDR3 is CASSEQTGGNEKLFF. CDR3 nucleotides: TGCGCCAGCAGCGAACAGACAGGGGGCAATGAAAAACTGTTTTTT.

The chain couples TRBV30 to TRBJ2-7; D perhaps matches TRBD1 (5 bases). Per the germline V gene, CDR1 is GTSNPN and CDR2 is SVGIG (reference sequence). This CDR3 contains 19 residues. The ends were cut back, 2 bases at V and 2 bases at J, with 28 bases in the middle. The CDR3 spells CAWSHYSYRSGLTPYEQYF. The CDR3 DNA follows: TGTGCCTGGAGTCACTACTCATACCGGTCAGGGTTGACGCCCTACGAGCAGTACTTC. The entire variable domain, with the rest obtained from reference TRBV30 and TRBJ2-7, is as follows: SQTIHQWPATLVQPVGSPLSLECTVEGTSNPNLYWYRQAAGRGLQLLFYSVGIGQISSEVPQNLSASRPQDRQFILSSKKLLLSDSGFYLCAWSHYSYRSGLTPYEQYFGPGTRLTVT.

The chain is built from TRBV18 and TRBJ2-3; maybe TRBD2 (5 bases). Germline V gene data show CDR1 as KGHSH and CDR2 as LQKENI. V gave up 3 bases and J gave up 4 bases, with 26 bases separating them. The CDR3 is made up of 19 amino acids. CDR3 DNA: TGTGCCAGCTCACCCCGGGCACTAGTCCGGGGAAGGGTGGCAGATACGCAGTATTTT. As protein: CASSPRALVRGRVADTQYF.

This clone was counted a few times. The CDR3 region is CASSPGGGQETQYF. The CDR3 DNA sequence: TGTGCCAGCAGCCCAGGGGGTGGCCAAGAGACCCAGTACTTC. This sequence joins TRBV5-4 and TRBJ2-5, with 7 nucleotides matching TRBD1. This CDR3 region has 14 residues. The V gene end was trimmed by 4 bases and the J gene end by 1 base; junction bases not matched to a gene: 4. Germline V gene data show CDR1 as SGHNT and CDR2 as YYREEE (reference sequence). Drawing the rest from reference TRBV5-4 and TRBJ2-5, the complete variable domain is ETGVTQSPTHLIKTRGQQVTLRCSSQSGHNTVSWYQQALGQGPQFIFQYYREEENGRGNFPPRFSGLQFPNYSSELNVNALELDDSALYLCASSPGGGQETQYFGPGTRLLVL.

The count of this clone is one. V gene TRBV14 combines with J gene TRBJ2-7; weak D call: TRBD2 (5 bases). V lost 4 bases, J lost 4 bases, and 11 bases lay in between. Per germline, CDR1 SGHDN and CDR2 FVKESK. CDR3 length equals 13 residues. CDR3 loop: CASSPTTRYEQYV. The DNA of the CDR3 is TGTGCCAGCAGCCCTACCACTAGGTACGAGCAGTACGTC.

The chain recombines TRBV7-5 with TRBJ2-1; the table names TRBD2, a call not compared with the DNA. TRBV7-5 is marked as a pseudogene. This CDR3 is built from 11 residues. The CDR3 DNA follows: TGTGTCAGAATGGCGGCGCACCAGCAGTTCTTC. It specifies CVRMAAHQQFF.

The chain uses TRBV5-1 and TRBJ1-4; D unresolved. Trimming shortened V by 4 bases and J by 6 bases, and 13 bases separated the two germline ends. The CDR3 runs to 14 residues. From germline, CDR1 is SGHRS and CDR2 YFSETQ. The CDR3 nucleotides are TGCGCCAGCAGCCCTGGGAGGCAGGATGAAAAACTGTTTTTT. It yields the protein CASSPGRQDEKLFF.

This clone was observed once. The gene calls are TRBV7-2 and TRBJ1-1, with D tentatively TRBD1 (6 bases). This CDR3 has 14 residues. Germline CDR1 SGHTA, CDR2 FQGNSA. V lost 4 bases and J lost 6, with 15 bases in between. The CDR3 spells CASSYTPAGAEAFF. CDR3 DNA sequence: TGTGCCAGCAGCTACACCCCGGCAGGGGCTGAAGCTTTCTTT.